The 18 T cell receptor beta chains given below trace back to one sample, sequenced in a study of PD-L1 blockade in urothelial cancer. Profiled with immunoSEQ multiplex PCR; TCRdb holds only in-frame clones, not every one. The repertoire holds around 130,000 clones, with 70% to 85% as singletons. Time point indicated: pretreatment peripheral blood. This sample comprised PBMCs, obtained around atezolizumab (anti-PD-L1) treatment. The receptors were gathered from a middle-aged man with urothelial cancer.

The rearrangement links TRBV7-2 to TRBJ2-5, with 7 bases identical to TRBD1. Looked up from germline, CDR1 is SGHTA and CDR2 is FQGNSA. CDR3 length: 15 amino acids. Trimming at V came to 5 bases and at J to 5 bases, leaving 11 bases not matched to a gene. The chain's CDR3 is CASSLRLTGAETQYF. The CDR3 DNA reads TGTGCCAGCAGCCTGAGGCTCACAGGGGCGGAGACCCAGTACTTC.

This chain joins TRBV30 and TRBJ2-2; D is ambiguous. Germline-derived CDR1 and CDR2 are GTSNPN and SVGIG (reference sequence). The CDR3 has 14 amino acids. Between the trimmed V and J ends, which lost 3 bases and 1 base, there was a span of 9 bases. CDR3 in DNA: TGTGCCTGGAGACGTTCTAGGAACACCGGGGAGCTGTTTTTT. Protein: CAWRRSRNTGELFF.

The chain links TRBV9 to TRBJ2-1; D remains ambiguous. The V end lost 4 bases, the J end lost 2 bases, and 4 bases lay between the germline ends. Per the germline V gene, CDR1 is SGDLS and CDR2 is YYNGEE. This CDR3 is 12 amino acids long. The CDR3 DNA sequence: TGTGCCAGCAGCCCAGCCTACAATGAGCAGTTCTTC. Its protein product is CASSPAYNEQFF.

V gene TRBV5-1 combines with J gene TRBJ2-5; TRBD1 matches at 9 bases. With V trimmed by 4 bases and J by 5 bases, 0 bases remained unmatched. The CDR3 extends over 12 amino acids. CDR1 and CDR2 (germline): SGHRS, YFSETQ. This chain's CDR3 is CASSGQGETQYF. CDR3 DNA sequence: TGCGCCAGCAGCGGACAGGGGGAGACCCAGTACTTC. Variable domain in full (rest from reference TRBV5-1 and TRBJ2-5): KAGVTQTPRYLIKTRGQQVTLSCSPISGHRSVSWYQQTPGQGLQFLFEYFSETQRNKGNFPGRFSGRQFSNSRSEMNVSTLELGDSALYLCASSGQGETQYFGPGTRLLVL.

The sample holds one count of this clone. This chain uses TRBV21-1 with TRBJ2-7; the D call in the table, TRBD2, was not verified against the DNA. TRBV21-1 is recorded as a pseudogene. The CDR3 extends over 16 amino acids. CDR3 in amino acids: CASSPGLGEVVYEQYF. CDR3 coding DNA: TGTGCCAGCAGCCCGGGACTAGGGGAGGTAGTCTACGAGCAGTACTTC.

This clone appeared a few times. The rearrangement uses TRBV28 and TRBJ2-6; 7 positions match TRBD1. The CDR3 is 14 amino acids. The J segment lost 0 bases and the V segment lost 8 bases, leaving 1 base of the junction unmatched. CDR1 is MDHEN and CDR2 is SYDVKM in the germline V gene. CDR3: CASGDSSGANVLTF. CDR3 bases: TGTGCCAGCGGGGACAGCTCTGGGGCCAACGTCCTGACTTTC.

In this sample, this clone turned up a few times. The J gene is TRBJ1-4, the V gene TRBV7-2; D perhaps matches TRBD1 (6 bases). CDR1 is SGHTA, CDR2 FQGNSA, per germline. CDR3 length: 15 amino acids. V lost 5 bases and J 5 bases, leaving 15 bases between the germline ends. CDR3 in DNA: TGTGCCAGCAGCCCGAGCACAGGGATAAATGAAAAACTGTTTTTT. Translated: CASSPSTGINEKLFF.

The chain joins TRBV2 to TRBJ1-5; 12 bases match TRBD1. V shed 4 bases and J 3 bases; nucleotides not matched to a gene: 10. The CDR3 runs to 18 residues. Germline V gene sequence: CDR1 SNHLY, CDR2 FYNNEI. In nucleotides, the CDR3 is TGTGCCAGCAGTGTCCCGGGACAGGGGGCGCCTTCCAATCAGCCCCAGCATTTT. This encodes CASSVPGQGAPSNQPQHF.

J is TRBJ1-3 and V is TRBV28; no firm D call. Trimming took 6 bases from V and 7 from J, leaving 19 bases between them. CDR1 and CDR2 from the germline V gene are MDHEN and SYDVKM. CDR3 length equals 15 residues. The DNA for the CDR3 is TGTGCCAGCAGCTCTACCTCGGGTATTACGAACACCATATATTTT. This encodes CASSSTSGITNTIYF.

The rearrangement links TRBV28 to TRBJ2-7, with D possibly being TRBD2 (6 bases). Per the germline V gene, CDR1 is MDHEN and CDR2 is SYDVKM. With 3 bases removed from V and 5 bases from J, the gap between germline ends came to 14 bases. This CDR3 region has 14 residues. The CDR3 DNA sequence: TGTGCCAGCAGTTTTGGGGATGCGGGAAACGAGCAGTACTTC. Translation gives CASSFGDAGNEQYF.

Only one count was recorded for this clone. This chain connects TRBV7-9 to TRBJ1-4, with D perhaps TRBD1 (6 bases). From germline, CDR1 is SEHNR and CDR2 FQNEAQ (reference sequence). The germline V and J ends were trimmed by 5 bases and 4 bases, with 11 bases remaining between them. There are 14 residues in the CDR3. The CDR3 DNA reads TGTGCCAGCAGCCAGGACAGAAGTAATGAAAAACTGTTTTTT. Its translation is CASSQDRSNEKLFF.

The chain employs TRBV28 and TRBJ2-1, with TRBD2 matching over 8 bases. CDR3 length: 13 residues. Germline loops: CDR1 MDHEN, CDR2 SYDVKM. V shed 3 bases, J shed 14 bases, and the junction held 9 bases outside the gene matches. The CDR3 nucleotides read TGTGCCAGCAGTTTCGGGGGACTAGAAGGGGAGTTCTTC. This translates into CASSFGGLEGEFF. The whole variable domain, remainder taken from reference TRBV28 and TRBJ2-1, is DVKVTQSSRYLVKRTGEKVFLECVQDMDHENMFWYRQDPGLGLRLIYFSYDVKMKEKGDIPEGYSVSREKKERFSLILESASTNQTSMYLCASSFGGLEGEFFGPGTRLTVL.

This chain joins TRBV30 and TRBJ2-1; perhaps TRBD2 as D (6 bases). The germline V gene encodes CDR1 GTSNPN and CDR2 SVGIG (reference sequence). The V and J ends lost 3 bases and 6 bases respectively, with 12 bases between them. CDR3 size: 13 residues. The DNA of the CDR3 is TGTGCCTGGAGCCGGACTACCTTCAATGAGCAGTTCTTC. This encodes CAWSRTTFNEQFF.

V and J are TRBV4-1 and TRBJ1-2; a weak D match, TRBD1 (5 bases). V lost 2 bases and J 4 bases, leaving 11 bases between the germline ends. This CDR3 spans 14 amino acids. The germline V gene encodes CDR1 MGHRA and CDR2 YSYEKL. The CDR3 spells CASSQPTGIYGYTF. The CDR3 DNA reads as TGCGCCAGCAGCCAACCCACAGGCATCTATGGCTACACCTTC.

The CDR3 DNA reads as TGTGCCAGCATACCTATAGCGGGAGGGCCATCGCAGTATTTT. It encodes CASIPIAGGPSQYF. The chain uses TRBV27 and TRBJ2-3; TRBD2 matches 11 bases. Germline trimming cut 7 bases from V and 10 bases from J; bases unmatched to any gene: 10. Germline V CDR1 and CDR2: MNHEY, SMNVEV (reference sequence). This CDR3 region has 14 residues.

In its sample, this clone was seen a few times. The rearrangement joins TRBV30 to TRBJ1-4; a weak D match, TRBD1 (6 bases). CDR1 and CDR2 (germline): GTSNPN, SVGIG (reference sequence). The germline V and J ends were trimmed by 1 base and 8 bases, with 11 bases remaining between them. This CDR3 has 13 residues. The CDR3 sequence: CAWSGQVGEKLFF. CDR3 bases: TGTGCCTGGAGTGGACAGGTGGGCGAAAAACTGTTTTTT.

The chain links TRBV19 to TRBJ2-5; the D gene is possibly TRBD2 (5 bases). The CDR3 is made up of 11 amino acids. Germline V lookup: CDR1 LNHDA, CDR2 SQIVND (reference sequence). Trimming took 10 bases from V and 4 from J, leaving 10 bases between them. The CDR3 nucleotides read TGTGCCACCGGGGTGCGAGAGACCCAGTACTTC. Translation gives CATGVRETQYF.

The genes are TRBV11-2 and TRBJ2-3; 7 bases are a match to TRBD1. J lost 2 bases, V lost 5 bases, and 4 bases had no gene match. CDR1 is SGHAT, CDR2 FQNNGV, per germline. The CDR3 extends over 14 amino acids. CDR3 nucleotides: TGTGCCAGCAGCCAGACAGGGCCCACAGATACGCAGTATTTT. It translates to CASSQTGPTDTQYF.